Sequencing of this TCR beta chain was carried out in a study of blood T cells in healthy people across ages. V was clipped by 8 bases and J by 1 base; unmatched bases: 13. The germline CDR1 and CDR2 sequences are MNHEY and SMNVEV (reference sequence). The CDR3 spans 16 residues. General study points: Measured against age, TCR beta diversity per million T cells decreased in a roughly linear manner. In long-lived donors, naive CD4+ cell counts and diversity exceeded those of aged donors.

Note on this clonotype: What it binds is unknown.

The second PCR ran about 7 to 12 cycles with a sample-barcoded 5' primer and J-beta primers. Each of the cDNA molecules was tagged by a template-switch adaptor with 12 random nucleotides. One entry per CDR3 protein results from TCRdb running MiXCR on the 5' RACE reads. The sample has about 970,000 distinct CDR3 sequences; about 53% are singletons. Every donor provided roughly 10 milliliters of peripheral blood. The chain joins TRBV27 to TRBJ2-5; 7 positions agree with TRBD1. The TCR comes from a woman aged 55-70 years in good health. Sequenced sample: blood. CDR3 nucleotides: TGTGCCAGCGGGCCCAGGGGGACCTACATCCAAGAGACCCAGTACTTC. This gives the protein CASGPRGTYIQETQYF.